The T cell receptor beta chain under discussion was sequenced for a study of shared clonotypes between healthy human individuals. Data came from immunoSEQ multiplex PCR; TCRdb stores just in-frame clones and leaves some out. The table shows approximately 180,000 clones, with about 93% occurring only once. CDR3 length: 14 amino acids. Trimming took 1 base from V and 5 from J, leaving 9 bases between them. Germline lookup yields CDR1 MDHEN and CDR2 SYDVKM. The chain joins TRBV28 to TRBJ1-5, with D possibly matching TRBD1 (5 bases). Sequenced material: naive CD4+ T cells sorted from blood. Subset noted: CD45RA+ positively selected. The clonotype comes from a woman in her twenties or thirties in good health. CDR3 loop: CASSLSRVDQPQHF. The CDR3 coding sequence is TGTGCCAGCAGTTTATCCAGGGTCGATCAGCCCCAGCATTTT.